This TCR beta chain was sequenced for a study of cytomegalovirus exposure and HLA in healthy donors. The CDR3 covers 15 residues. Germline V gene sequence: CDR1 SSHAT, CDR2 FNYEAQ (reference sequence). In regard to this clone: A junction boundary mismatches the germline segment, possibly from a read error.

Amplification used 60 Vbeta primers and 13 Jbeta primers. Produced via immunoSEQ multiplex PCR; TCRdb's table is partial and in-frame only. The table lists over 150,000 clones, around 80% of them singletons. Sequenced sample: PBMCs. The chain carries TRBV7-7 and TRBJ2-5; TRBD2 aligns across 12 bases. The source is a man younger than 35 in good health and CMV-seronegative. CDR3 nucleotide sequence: TGTGCTAGCAGTCTAGCGGGGGGGCTCTCAGAGACCCAGTACTTC. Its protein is CASSLAGGLSETQYF.